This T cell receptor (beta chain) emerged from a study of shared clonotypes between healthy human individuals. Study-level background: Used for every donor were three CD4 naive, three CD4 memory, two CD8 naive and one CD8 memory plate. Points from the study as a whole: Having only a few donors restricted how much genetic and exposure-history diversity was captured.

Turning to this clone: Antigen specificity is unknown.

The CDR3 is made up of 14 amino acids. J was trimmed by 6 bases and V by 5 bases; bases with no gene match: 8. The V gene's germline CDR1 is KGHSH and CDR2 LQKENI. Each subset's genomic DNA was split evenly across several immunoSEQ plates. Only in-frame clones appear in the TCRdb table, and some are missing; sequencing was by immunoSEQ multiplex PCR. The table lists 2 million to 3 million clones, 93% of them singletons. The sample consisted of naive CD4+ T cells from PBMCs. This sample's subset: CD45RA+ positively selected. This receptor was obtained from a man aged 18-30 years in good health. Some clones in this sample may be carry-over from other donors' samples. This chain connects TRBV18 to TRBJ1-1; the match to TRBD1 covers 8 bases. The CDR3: CASSATDRDAEAFF. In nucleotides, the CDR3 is TGTGCCAGCTCAGCGACGGACAGGGACGCTGAAGCTTTCTTT.